One and the same sample provided the 7 T cell receptor beta chains below, sequenced in a study of T-cell reconstitution after alpha-beta-depleted transplantation in children. Unique molecular identifiers were used to barcode this TCRbeta library. TCRdb passed the PCR reads through MiXCR, listing each CDR3 protein once. Of tens of thousands of distinct CDR3 sequences in the sample, approximately 14% were seen once. Sequenced here: PBMCs, mostly from graft donor cells, sampled 180 days after TCRalphabeta/CD19-depleted stem cell transplant. Source of these receptors: a male patient between 2 and 9 years old who had a stem cell transplant for acute lymphoblastic leukemia, so the T cells may come from the graft donor.

The J gene is TRBJ2-5, the V gene TRBV28; TRBD1 agrees at 7 bases. V gave up 4 bases and J gave up 2 bases; unmatched junction bases: 1. This CDR3 region has 13 residues. Looked up from germline, CDR1 is MDHEN and CDR2 is SYDVKM. CDR3 in DNA: TGTGCCAGCAGTTCGGGACAGCAAGAGACCCAGTACTTC. Protein sequence: CASSSGQQETQYF.

This clonotype was observed many times. V is TRBV10-3 and J is TRBJ1-1; maybe TRBD1 (6 bases). The CDR3 loop spans 11 amino acids. V was trimmed by 10 bases and J by 3 bases, leaving 9 bases between them. Germline V gene lookup returns CDR1 ENHRY and CDR2 SYGVKD. CDR3 protein: CATTGYTEAFF. The CDR3 coding sequence is TGTGCCACCACAGGGTACACTGAAGCTTTCTTT.

This chain links TRBV7-2 with TRBJ1-3; D unclear. Germline CDR1 and CDR2: SGHTA and FQGNSA. This CDR3 spans 17 amino acids. V was shortened by 1 base and J by 0 bases, with 13 bases between the two germline ends. CDR3 DNA: TGTGCCAGCAGCTTAGGGGCAGCTATCGGCTCTGGAAACACCATATATTTT. It specifies CASSLGAAIGSGNTIYF.

This clonotype was seen many times. The chain is built from TRBV4-2 and TRBJ2-5; 11 nucleotides match TRBD2. The V gene's germline CDR1 is LGHNA and CDR2 YNFKEQ. The CDR3 totals 14 residues. The junction had 0 bases not matched to a gene; V was cut back by 5 bases and J by 1 base. The CDR3 loop is CASSGTSGQETQYF. CDR3 coding DNA: TGTGCCAGCAGCGGGACTAGCGGCCAAGAGACCCAGTACTTC.

This clonotype was recorded many times. V gene TRBV30 combines with J gene TRBJ1-2, with a possible D match to TRBD1 (5 bases). CDR1 and CDR2 (germline): GTSNPN, SVGIG (reference sequence). V lost 2 bases, J lost 0 bases, and 13 bases lay in between. The CDR3 has 15 residues. CDR3 region: CAWSQGRSTNYGYTF. Written as DNA, the CDR3 is TGTGCCTGGAGTCAGGGCAGGTCGACTAACTATGGCTACACCTTC.

The table lists this clonotype with a few counts. This chain joins TRBV7-2 and TRBJ2-4; 9 bases fit TRBD2. J gave up 3 bases and V 1 base, and 4 bases lay outside the gene matches. Germline V gene lookup returns CDR1 SGHTA and CDR2 FQGNSA. The CDR3 runs 16 residues. CDR3: CASSLDSGGLKNIQYF. The DNA of the CDR3 is TGTGCCAGCAGCTTAGACAGCGGGGGGCTCAAAAACATTCAGTACTTC. Together with reference TRBV7-2 and TRBJ2-4, the CDR3 gives the full variable domain: GAGVSQSPSNKVTEKGKDVELRCDPISGHTALYWYRQSLGQGLEFLIYFQGNSAPDKSGLPSDRFSAERTGGSVSTLTIQRTQQEDSAVYLCASSLDSGGLKNIQYFGAGTRLSVL.

This clonotype is a singleton in its sample. This chain connects TRBV6-2 or TRBV6-3 to TRBJ2-1, with D tentatively TRBD2 (6 bases). The V gene lost 0 bases and the J gene lost 8 bases, with 26 bases spanning the gap. CDR1 is MNHEY and CDR2 is SVGEGT in the germline V gene. The CDR3 spans 19 residues. The chain's CDR3 is CASSYSRGSGPGSLYEQFF. CDR3 nucleotide sequence: TGTGCCAGCAGTTACTCCCGGGGTAGCGGCCCCGGGTCCTTGTATGAGCAGTTCTTC.